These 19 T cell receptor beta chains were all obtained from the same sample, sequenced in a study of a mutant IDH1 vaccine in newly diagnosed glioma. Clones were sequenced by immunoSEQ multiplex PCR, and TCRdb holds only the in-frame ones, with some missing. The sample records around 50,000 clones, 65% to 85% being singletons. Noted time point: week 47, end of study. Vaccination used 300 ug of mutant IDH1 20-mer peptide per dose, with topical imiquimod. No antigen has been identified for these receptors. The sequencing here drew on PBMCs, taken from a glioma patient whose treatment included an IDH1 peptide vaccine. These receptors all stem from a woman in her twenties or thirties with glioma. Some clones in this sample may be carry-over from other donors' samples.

CDR3 residues: CATSGGSQETQYF. The CDR3 coding sequence is TGTGCCACCTCAGGGGGCAGCCAAGAGACCCAGTACTTC. The chain links TRBV19 to TRBJ2-5; 8 nucleotides line up with TRBD1. The ends lost 10 bases at V and 1 base at J; junction bases unmatched: 5. Germline CDR1 is LNHDA and CDR2 is SQIVND (reference sequence). The CDR3 is 13 amino acids.

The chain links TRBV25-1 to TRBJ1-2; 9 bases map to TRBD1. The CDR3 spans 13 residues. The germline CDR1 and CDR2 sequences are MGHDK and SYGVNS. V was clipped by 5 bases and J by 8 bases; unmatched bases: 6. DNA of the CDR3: TGTGCCAGCAGTATCCGGGACAGGGACGGCTACACCTTC. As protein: CASSIRDRDGYTF.

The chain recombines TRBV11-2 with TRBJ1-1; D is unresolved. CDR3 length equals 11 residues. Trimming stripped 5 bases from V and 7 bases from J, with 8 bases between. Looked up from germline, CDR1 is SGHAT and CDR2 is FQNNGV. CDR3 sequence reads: CASSATSEAFF. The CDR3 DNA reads TGTGCCAGCAGCGCTACGAGTGAAGCTTTCTTT.

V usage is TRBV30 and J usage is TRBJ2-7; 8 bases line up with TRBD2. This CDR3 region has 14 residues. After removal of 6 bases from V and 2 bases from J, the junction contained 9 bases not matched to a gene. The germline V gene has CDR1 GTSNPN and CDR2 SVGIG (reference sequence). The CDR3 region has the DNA TGTGCCTGTGACCCAAGCGGGAGTCCCTACGAGCAGTACTTC. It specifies CACDPSGSPYEQYF. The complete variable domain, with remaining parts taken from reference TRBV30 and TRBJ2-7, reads SQTIHQWPATLVQPVGSPLSLECTVEGTSNPNLYWYRQAAGRGLQLLFYSVGIGQISSEVPQNLSASRPQDRQFILSSKKLLLSDSGFYLCACDPSGSPYEQYFGPGTRLTVT.

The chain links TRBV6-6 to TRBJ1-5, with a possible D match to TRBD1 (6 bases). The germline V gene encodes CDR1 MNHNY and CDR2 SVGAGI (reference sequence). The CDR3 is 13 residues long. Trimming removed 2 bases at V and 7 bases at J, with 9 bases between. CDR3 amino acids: CASSYGGAQPQHF. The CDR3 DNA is TGTGCCAGCAGTTACGGGGGGGCACAGCCCCAGCATTTT.

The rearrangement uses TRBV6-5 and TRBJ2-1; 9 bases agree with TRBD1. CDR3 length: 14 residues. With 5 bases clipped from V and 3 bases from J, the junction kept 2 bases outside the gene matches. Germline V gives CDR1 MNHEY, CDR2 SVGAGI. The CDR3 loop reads CASSPGQGYNEQFF. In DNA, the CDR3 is TGTGCCAGCAGTCCGGGACAGGGCTACAATGAGCAGTTCTTC.

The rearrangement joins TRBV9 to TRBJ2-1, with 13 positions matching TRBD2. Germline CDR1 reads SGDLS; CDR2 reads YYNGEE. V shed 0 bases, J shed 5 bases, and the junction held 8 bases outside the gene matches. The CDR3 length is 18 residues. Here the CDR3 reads CASSVAPSGTSGNNEQFF. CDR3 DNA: TGTGCCAGCAGCGTAGCCCCATCCGGGACTAGCGGGAACAATGAGCAGTTCTTC.

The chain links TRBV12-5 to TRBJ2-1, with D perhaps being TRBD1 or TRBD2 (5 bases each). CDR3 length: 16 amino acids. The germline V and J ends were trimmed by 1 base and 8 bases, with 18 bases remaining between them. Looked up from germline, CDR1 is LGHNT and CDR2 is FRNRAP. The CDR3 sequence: CASGLAGNRLGDEQFF. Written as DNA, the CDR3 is TGTGCTAGTGGTTTGGCGGGAAACCGCTTGGGGGATGAGCAGTTCTTC.

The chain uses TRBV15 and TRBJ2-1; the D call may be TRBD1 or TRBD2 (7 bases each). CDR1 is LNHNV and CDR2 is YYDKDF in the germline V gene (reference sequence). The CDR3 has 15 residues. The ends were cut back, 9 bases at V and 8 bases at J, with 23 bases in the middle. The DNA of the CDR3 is TGTGCCACTGTTGGGGGGGACAGCCCTCGCTATGAGCAGTTCTTC. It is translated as CATVGGDSPRYEQFF. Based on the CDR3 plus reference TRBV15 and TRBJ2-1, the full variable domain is DAMVIQNPRYQVTQFGKPVTLSCSQTLNHNVMYWYQQKSSQAPKLLFHYYDKDFNNEADTPDNFQSRRPNTSFCFLDIRSPGLGDTAMYLCATVGGDSPRYEQFFGPGTRLTVL.

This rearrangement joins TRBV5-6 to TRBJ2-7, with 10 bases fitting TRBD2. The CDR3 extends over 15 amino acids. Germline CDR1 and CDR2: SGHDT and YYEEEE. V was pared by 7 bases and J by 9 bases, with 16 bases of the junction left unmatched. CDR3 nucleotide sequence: TGTGCCAGCGCCAGGACAGGGCTAGCGGGAGTCCGGCAGTACTTC. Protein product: CASARTGLAGVRQYF.

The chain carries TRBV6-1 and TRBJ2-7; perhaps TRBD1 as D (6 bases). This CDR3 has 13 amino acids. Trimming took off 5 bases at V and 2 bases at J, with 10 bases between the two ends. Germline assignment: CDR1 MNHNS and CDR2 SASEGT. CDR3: CASSLTGAYEQYF. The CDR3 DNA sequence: TGTGCCAGCAGTCTGACAGGAGCCTACGAGCAGTACTTC.

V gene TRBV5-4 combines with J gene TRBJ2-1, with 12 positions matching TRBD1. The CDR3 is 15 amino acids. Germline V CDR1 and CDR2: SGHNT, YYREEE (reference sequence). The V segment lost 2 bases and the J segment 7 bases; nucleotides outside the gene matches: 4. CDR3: CASSLPGQGANEQFF. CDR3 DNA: TGTGCCAGCAGCTTACCGGGACAGGGGGCTAATGAGCAGTTCTTC.

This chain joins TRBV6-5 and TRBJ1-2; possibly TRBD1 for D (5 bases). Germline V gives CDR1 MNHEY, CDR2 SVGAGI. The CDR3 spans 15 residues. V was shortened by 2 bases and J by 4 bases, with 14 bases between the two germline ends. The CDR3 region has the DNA TGTGCCAGCAGTTACGGCGCAGGGCAGGGCTATGGCTACACCTTC. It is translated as CASSYGAGQGYGYTF.

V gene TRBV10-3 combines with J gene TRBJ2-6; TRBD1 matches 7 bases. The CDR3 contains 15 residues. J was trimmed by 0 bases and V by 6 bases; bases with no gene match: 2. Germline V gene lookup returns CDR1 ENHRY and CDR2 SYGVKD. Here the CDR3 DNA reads TGTGCCATCAGGGGGGACAGCTCTGGGGCCAACGTCCTGACTTTC. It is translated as CAIRGDSSGANVLTF.

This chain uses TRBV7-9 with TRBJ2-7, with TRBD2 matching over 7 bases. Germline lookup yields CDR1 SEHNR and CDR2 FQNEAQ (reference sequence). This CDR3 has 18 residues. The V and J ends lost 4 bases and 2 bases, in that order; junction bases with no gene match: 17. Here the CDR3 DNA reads TGTGCCAGCAGCTCCCGTGGGGGGGTGGGGCTGAACCCCTACGAGCAGTACTTC. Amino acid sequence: CASSSRGGVGLNPYEQYF. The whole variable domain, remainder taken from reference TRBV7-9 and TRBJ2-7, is DTGVSQNPRHKITKRGQNVTFRCDPISEHNRLYWYRQTLGQGPEFLTYFQNEAQLEKSRLLSDRFSAERPKGSFSTLEIQRTEQGDSAMYLCASSSRGGVGLNPYEQYFGPGTRLTVT.

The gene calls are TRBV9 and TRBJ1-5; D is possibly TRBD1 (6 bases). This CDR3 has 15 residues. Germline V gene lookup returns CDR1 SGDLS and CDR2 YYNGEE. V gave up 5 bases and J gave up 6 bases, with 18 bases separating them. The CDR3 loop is CASSLGGRVGQPQHF. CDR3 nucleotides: TGTGCCAGCAGTCTAGGGGGGCGTGTGGGTCAGCCCCAGCATTTT.

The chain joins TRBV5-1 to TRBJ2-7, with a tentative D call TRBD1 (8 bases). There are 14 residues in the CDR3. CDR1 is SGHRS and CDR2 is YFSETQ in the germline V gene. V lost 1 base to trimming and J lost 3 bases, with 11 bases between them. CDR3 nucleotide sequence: TGCGCCAGCAGCTTGACAGGGGGGGACTACGAGCAGTACTTC. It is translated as CASSLTGGDYEQYF. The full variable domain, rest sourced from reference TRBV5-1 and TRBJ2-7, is KAGVTQTPRYLIKTRGQQVTLSCSPISGHRSVSWYQQTPGQGLQFLFEYFSETQRNKGNFPGRFSGRQFSNSRSEMNVSTLELGDSALYLCASSLTGGDYEQYFGPGTRLTVT.

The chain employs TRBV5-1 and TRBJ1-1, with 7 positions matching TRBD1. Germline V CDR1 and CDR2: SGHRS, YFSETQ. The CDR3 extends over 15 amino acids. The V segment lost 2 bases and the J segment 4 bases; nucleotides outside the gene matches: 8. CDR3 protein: CASSLYSGGITEAFF. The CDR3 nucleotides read TGCGCCAGCAGCTTATACTCAGGGGGTATCACTGAAGCTTTCTTT. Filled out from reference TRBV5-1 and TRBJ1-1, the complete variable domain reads KAGVTQTPRYLIKTRGQQVTLSCSPISGHRSVSWYQQTPGQGLQFLFEYFSETQRNKGNFPGRFSGRQFSNSRSEMNVSTLELGDSALYLCASSLYSGGITEAFFGQGTRLTVV.

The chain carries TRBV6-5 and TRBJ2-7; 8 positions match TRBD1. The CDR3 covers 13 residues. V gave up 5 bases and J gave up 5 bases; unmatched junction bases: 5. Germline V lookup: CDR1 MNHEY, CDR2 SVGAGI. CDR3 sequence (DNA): TGTGCCAGCAGTAAACAGGGGGGCAACGAGCAGTACTTC. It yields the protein CASSKQGGNEQYF.